Each of the 20 T cell receptor beta chains below was sequenced from the same sample in a study of T-cell reconstitution after alpha-beta-depleted transplantation in children. Unique molecular identifiers were used to barcode this TCRbeta library. TCRdb itself ran the PCR reads through MiXCR, one entry per CDR3 protein. Of about a million distinct CDR3 sequences in the sample, less than 30% were seen once. The source was PBMCs, mostly from graft donor cells, collected 360 days after TCRalphabeta/CD19-depleted stem cell transplant. All receptors derive from a boy younger than two who had a stem cell transplant for SCID, so the T cells may come from the graft donor.

The rearrangement uses TRBV6-5 and TRBJ1-1; 8 nucleotides align to TRBD1. Unmatched junction bases numbered 8, after V lost 0 bases and J lost 11 bases. The V gene's germline CDR1 is MNHEY and CDR2 SVGAGI. The CDR3 extends over 14 amino acids. The CDR3 is CASSYSGRGRTAFF. DNA of the CDR3: TGTGCCAGCAGTTACTCGGGCAGGGGGCGAACGGCTTTCTTT.

A few counts support this clonotype. V is TRBV4-1 and J is TRBJ1-5, with no clear D. Germline lookup yields CDR1 MGHRA and CDR2 YSYEKL. CDR3 size: 14 residues. Trimming shortened V by 1 base and J by 4 bases, and 8 bases separated the two germline ends. The CDR3 sequence is CASSQVGWNQPQHF. In nucleotides, the CDR3 is TGCGCCAGCAGCCAAGTTGGCTGGAATCAGCCCCAGCATTTT.

This clonotype came up a few times. The rearrangement links TRBV12-3 or TRBV12-4 to TRBJ1-1; D is uncertain. This CDR3 contains 12 residues. V lost 5 bases, J lost 11 bases, and 15 bases lay in between. The CDR3 is CASSLTRIGAFF. The CDR3 DNA reads TGTGCCAGCAGTCTTACTCGAATCGGGGCTTTCTTT.

V and J are TRBV6-2 or TRBV6-3 and TRBJ2-1; D might be TRBD1 (5 bases). Germline V gene lookup returns CDR1 MNHEY and CDR2 SVGEGT. This CDR3 comprises 13 residues. Trimming removed 7 bases at V and 8 bases at J, with 15 bases between. For the CDR3, the DNA is TGTGCCAGCACTCCAGGGTACAACGATGAGCAGTTCTTC. Translation: CASTPGYNDEQFF.

Worth noting for this clonotype: Germline and junction disagree at one end, which may indicate a read error. The rearrangement links TRBV5-1 to TRBJ1-1, with a tentative D call TRBD1 (5 bases). CDR3 size: 13 residues. CDR1 and CDR2 from the germline V gene are SGHRS and YFSETQ. The CDR3 bases are TGCGCCACCAGCTTGGGGGGGTACACTGAAGCTTTCTTT. This sequence encodes CATSLGGYTEAFF.

This rearrangement joins TRBV4-1 to TRBJ2-3; D is ambiguous. Trimming took off 3 bases at V and 0 bases at J, with 19 bases between the two ends. Germline lookup yields CDR1 MGHRA and CDR2 YSYEKL. There are 18 residues in the CDR3. The CDR3 nucleotides are TGCGCCAGCAGCCACCATCGGCCGACGTTCACTAGCACAGATACGCAGTATTTT. Its protein is CASSHHRPTFTSTDTQYF.

The CDR3 loop is CASSSLRDRGLDQPQHF. CDR3 sequence (DNA): TGTGCCAGCAGTTCTCTCCGGGACAGGGGACTCGATCAGCCCCAGCATTTT. The rearrangement uses TRBV6-5 and TRBJ1-5, with 10 bases lining up with TRBD1. This CDR3 comprises 17 residues. V dropped 4 bases and J dropped 5; count of bases not matched to a gene: 11. Germline V lookup: CDR1 MNHEY, CDR2 SVGAGI.

The gene calls are TRBV5-1 and TRBJ1-2; 10 bases align to TRBD1. The V segment lost 6 bases and the J segment 7 bases; nucleotides outside the gene matches: 9. The CDR3 is 14 residues long. CDR1 SGHRS and CDR2 YFSETQ come from the germline V gene. As DNA, the CDR3 is TGCGCCAGCAACAACCCGACAGGGGGCTTTGGCTACACCTTC. As protein: CASNNPTGGFGYTF.

The table lists this clonotype with many counts. The gene calls are TRBV2 and TRBJ2-2; D call uncertain. The germline CDR1 and CDR2 sequences are SNHLY and FYNNEI. V lost 2 bases and J lost 1, with 14 bases in between. This CDR3 comprises 17 residues. In DNA, the CDR3 is TGTGCCAGCAGTGAAACGGGTTTGTTTATGAACACCGGGGAGCTGTTTTTT. It yields the protein CASSETGLFMNTGELFF. The whole variable domain, remainder taken from reference TRBV2 and TRBJ2-2, is EPEVTQTPSHQVTQMGQEVILRCVPISNHLYFYWYRQILGQKVEFLVSFYNNEISEKSEIFDDQFSVERPDGSNFTLKIRSTKLEDSAMYFCASSETGLFMNTGELFFGEGSRLTVL.

This chain joins TRBV6-5 and TRBJ2-3; 9 nucleotides align to TRBD2. This CDR3 comprises 18 residues. Germline CDR1 is MNHEY and CDR2 is SVGAGI. Germline trimming cut 3 bases from V and 3 bases from J; bases unmatched to any gene: 13. The CDR3 DNA follows: TGTGCCAGCAGTTATGGTTTGGGACCTAGCGGGGAAACAGATACGCAGTATTTT. As protein: CASSYGLGPSGETDTQYF.

The chain joins TRBV7-9 to TRBJ1-6; weak D call: TRBD1 (6 bases). There are 16 residues in the CDR3. Trimming took off 5 bases at V and 7 bases at J, with 18 bases between the two ends. The germline CDR1 and CDR2 sequences are SEHNR and FQNEAQ (reference sequence). CDR3 coding DNA: TGTGCCAGCAGCCCACCGGCGTGGGGGGCCAATTCACCCCTCCACTTT. Its protein is CASSPPAWGANSPLHF.

The gene calls are TRBV6-1 and TRBJ1-2, with unresolved D. With 1 base removed from V and 5 bases from J, the gap between germline ends came to 11 bases. Germline V gives CDR1 MNHNS, CDR2 SASEGT. CDR3 length: 14 amino acids. CDR3 nucleotides: TGTGCCAGCAGTGAAGATCAAGCGCCTTATGGCTACACCTTC. Protein product: CASSEDQAPYGYTF.

The V gene is TRBV4-3, the J gene TRBJ2-5, with a tentative D call TRBD2 (6 bases). V was trimmed by 0 bases and J by 3 bases, leaving 17 bases between them. CDR1 is LGHNA, CDR2 YSLEER, per germline. CDR3 length: 17 residues. CDR3: CASSQDLGGLGKETQYF. In DNA, the CDR3 is TGCGCCAGCAGCCAAGATTTGGGGGGATTAGGTAAAGAGACCCAGTACTTC.

The chain links TRBV5-2 to TRBJ2-7; no check of the table's D call, TRBD2, against the DNA was made. TRBV5-2 is shown as a pseudogene. The CDR3 covers 15 residues. CDR3 amino acids: CASNLAGANGYEQYF. The CDR3 nucleotides are TGTGCCAGCAACTTAGCGGGTGCGAACGGATACGAGCAGTACTTC.

The J gene is TRBJ1-5, the V gene TRBV9, with D perhaps matching TRBD1 (6 bases). V lost 0 bases and J 6 bases, leaving 13 bases between the germline ends. The CDR3 is made up of 15 amino acids. In germline, CDR1 is SGDLS, CDR2 YYNGEE. CDR3 sequence: CASSVGQAWGQPQHF. The CDR3 DNA is TGTGCCAGCAGCGTAGGACAGGCTTGGGGTCAGCCCCAGCATTTT.

This clonotype has just a few counts. The chain combines TRBV5-1 with TRBJ1-1, with unresolved D. This CDR3 region has 13 residues. The germline CDR1 and CDR2 sequences are SGHRS and YFSETQ. V lost 6 bases to trimming and J lost 6 bases, with 15 bases between them. CDR3 sequence (DNA): TGCGCCAGCACTGATTTAAAAGATGCTGAAGCTTTCTTT. Its protein product is CASTDLKDAEAFF.

This clonotype has at least ten counts. This CDR3 is CASSGDTEAFF. The CDR3 DNA reads as TGTGCCAGCAGCGGAGACACTGAAGCTTTCTTT. The chain carries TRBV5-6 and TRBJ1-1; D unclear. Trimming shortened V by 4 bases and J by 3 bases, and 4 bases separated the two germline ends. This CDR3 region has 11 residues. The germline CDR1 and CDR2 sequences are SGHDT and YYEEEE.

A few counts support this clonotype. The genes are TRBV28 and TRBJ1-5, with D perhaps TRBD1 (5 bases). The CDR3 loop spans 15 amino acids. Germline V CDR1 and CDR2: MDHEN, SYDVKM. V gave up 10 bases and J gave up 0 bases, with 16 bases separating them. The CDR3 sequence is CATYDRPNSNQPQHF. The DNA of the CDR3 is TGTGCCACCTATGACAGACCTAATAGCAATCAGCCCCAGCATTTT.

The chain recombines TRBV12-3 or TRBV12-4 with TRBJ1-2; the match to TRBD1 covers 7 bases. The CDR3 is made up of 14 amino acids. V trimming: 7 bases; J trimming: 2 bases; junction bases outside the gene matches: 7. The CDR3 sequence is CASIQTGTNYGYTF. The CDR3 DNA reads TGTGCCAGCATCCAGACAGGGACCAACTATGGCTACACCTTC.

The chain links TRBV10-3 to TRBJ1-1; D ambiguous. This CDR3 has 14 residues. CDR1 ENHRY and CDR2 SYGVKD come from the germline V gene. V shed 10 bases and J shed 3 bases, with 18 bases lying between them. CDR3 region: CATLTGPTDTEAFF. The CDR3 bases are TGTGCCACGCTAACCGGGCCAACCGACACTGAAGCTTTCTTT.